This entry lists 15 T cell receptor beta chains sequenced from one sample in a study of shared clonotypes between healthy human individuals. Clones were read by immunoSEQ multiplex PCR, and TCRdb kept only the in-frame ones, dropping some. The sample records some 2 million clones, over 85% being singletons. What was sequenced was naive CD4+ T cells sorted from blood. Stated subset: CD45RA+ positively selected. These receptor sequences come from a man aged 18 to 29 in good health.

This clone was observed a single time. The chain couples TRBV6-1 to TRBJ2-2, with TRBD1 matching over 8 bases. The CDR3 has 15 amino acids. CDR1 and CDR2 from the germline V gene are MNHNS and SASEGT. The V gene end was trimmed by 5 bases and the J gene end by 7 bases; junction bases not matched to a gene: 9. CDR3 protein: CASSTGQGKNGELFF. The DNA for the CDR3 is TGTGCCAGCAGTACCGGACAGGGAAAAAACGGGGAGCTGTTTTTT.

The chain joins TRBV7-6 to TRBJ2-1; 14 bases match TRBD2. Germline V gives CDR1 SGHVS, CDR2 FNYEAQ. The CDR3 covers 16 residues. Trimming cost V 0 bases and J 8 bases; bases outside gene matches: 3. As DNA, the CDR3 is TGTGCCAGCAGCTTAGCGGGACTAGCGGGAGTGGATGAGCAGTTCTTC. The encoded protein is CASSLAGLAGVDEQFF.

In the case of this clone: At the DNA level, this CDR3 is encoded by other sequences in the same sample as well. This chain joins TRBV6-5 and TRBJ2-7; a possible D gene is TRBD2 (5 bases). The CDR3 loop spans 14 amino acids. In germline, CDR1 is MNHEY, CDR2 SVGAGI. V was pared by 0 bases and J by 0 bases, with 6 bases between. The DNA for the CDR3 is TGTGCCAGCAGTTACTCAGGGAGCTCCTACGAGCAGTACTTC. Encoded protein: CASSYSGSSYEQYF.

The chain joins TRBV5-1 to TRBJ2-3; D may be TRBD1 (6 bases). Germline CDR1 SGHRS, CDR2 YFSETQ. The CDR3 totals 14 residues. Trimming took 6 bases from V and 6 from J, leaving 17 bases between them. DNA for the CDR3: TGCGCCAGCAACCTAGGGGACAAATTCGATACGCAGTATTTT. Translated, it gives CASNLGDKFDTQYF.

A remark on this clone: The same CDR3 also results from other DNA sequences found in this sample. The V call is TRBV2, the J call TRBJ2-7; D uncertain. The CDR3 covers 11 residues. Germline lookup yields CDR1 SNHLY and CDR2 FYNNEI. Trimming stripped 8 bases from V and 2 bases from J, with 7 bases between. The CDR3 region is CASSPAYEQYF. The CDR3 region has the DNA TGTGCCAGCTCCCCGGCCTACGAGCAGTACTTC.

The chain combines TRBV30 with TRBJ2-3; D may be TRBD2 (6 bases). V was pared by 5 bases and J by 3 bases, with 15 bases between. The CDR3 totals 14 residues. Germline V gene data show CDR1 as GTSNPN and CDR2 as SVGIG (reference sequence). CDR3 coding DNA: TGTGCCTGGGGGAGGTTTCTTCCAACAGATACGCAGTATTTT. Translated, it gives CAWGRFLPTDTQYF.

The rearrangement links TRBV5-4 to TRBJ1-2; D call uncertain. V was shortened by 3 bases and J by 11 bases, with 11 bases between the two germline ends. The CDR3 contains 11 residues. Germline V lookup: CDR1 SGHNT, CDR2 YYREEE (reference sequence). The CDR3 sequence: CASSSAAAYTF. The CDR3 DNA sequence: TGTGCCAGCAGCTCCGCGGCAGCTTACACCTTC.

The V call is TRBV6-5, the J call TRBJ1-2, with TRBD1 as a possible D gene (6 bases). Germline CDR1 reads MNHEY; CDR2 reads SVGAGI. The CDR3 is made up of 13 amino acids. V was trimmed by 10 bases and J by 5 bases, leaving 17 bases between them. Written as DNA, the CDR3 is TGTGCCACCTCGCGGGGGCGCGGGTATGGCTACACCTTC. It encodes CATSRGRGYGYTF.

V is TRBV7-9 and J is TRBJ1-1, with TRBD1 as a possible D gene (5 bases). CDR3 length: 15 amino acids. Germline V gene lookup returns CDR1 SEHNR and CDR2 FQNEAQ (reference sequence). The V gene lost 6 bases and the J gene lost 4 bases, with 18 bases spanning the gap. The chain's CDR3 is CASSRREGGATEAFF. The CDR3, as DNA: TGTGCCAGCAGTCGGAGGGAGGGTGGGGCCACTGAAGCTTTCTTT.

The rearrangement links TRBV7-9 to TRBJ2-5; D is uncertain. The CDR3 extends over 17 amino acids. Germline CDR1 is SEHNR and CDR2 is FQNEAQ (reference sequence). V shed 1 base and J shed 0 bases, with 15 bases lying between them. This chain's CDR3 is CASSLEWGSTYQETQYF. The CDR3 DNA reads TGTGCCAGCAGCTTAGAATGGGGATCCACGTACCAAGAGACCCAGTACTTC.

The chain carries TRBV6-1 and TRBJ1-2, with D tentatively TRBD1 (6 bases). Germline CDR1 and CDR2: MNHNS and SASEGT. Trimming pared 10 bases from V and 4 bases from J, leaving 19 bases between. The CDR3 length is 14 residues. Here the CDR3 reads CATPESQGSYGYTF. The CDR3 nucleotides read TGTGCCACCCCAGAAAGTCAGGGGAGCTATGGCTACACCTTC.

The chain uses TRBV29-1 and TRBJ1-1; 7 positions match TRBD1. The V gene end was trimmed by 4 bases and the J gene end by 5 bases; junction bases not matched to a gene: 10. CDR1 and CDR2 (germline): SQVTM, ANQGSEA. The CDR3 covers 14 residues. Here the CDR3 reads CSVGRSTGHTEAFF. In DNA, the CDR3 is TGCAGCGTTGGGCGGTCGACAGGGCATACTGAAGCTTTCTTT.

V and J are TRBV10-3 and TRBJ1-6; possible D gene TRBD1, 5 bases. CDR1 and CDR2 from the germline V gene are ENHRY and SYGVKD. The CDR3 consists of 15 residues. The V gene lost 0 bases and the J gene lost 9 bases, with 12 bases spanning the gap. This chain's CDR3 is CAISESTGTVSPLHF. As DNA, the CDR3 is TGTGCCATCAGTGAGTCCACCGGGACGGTTTCACCCCTCCACTTT.

The rearrangement links TRBV7-8 to TRBJ2-2; TRBD2 is a possible D gene (5 bases). The V gene lost 7 bases and the J gene lost 3 bases, with 18 bases spanning the gap. The CDR3 covers 16 residues. Germline CDR1 reads SGHVS; CDR2 reads FQNEAQ. This CDR3 is CASIAARPRDTGELFF. Written as DNA, the CDR3 is TGTGCCAGCATCGCAGCGAGACCGAGGGACACCGGGGAGCTGTTTTTT.

The CDR3 loop is CASSLESEQYF. The CDR3 DNA is TGTGCCAGCAGCTTAGAGTCCGAGCAGTACTTC. V is TRBV11-3 and J is TRBJ2-7, with D unclear. V was pared by 0 bases and J by 6 bases, with 3 bases between. Germline V gene lookup returns CDR1 SGHNT and CDR2 YENEEA. CDR3 length: 11 residues.